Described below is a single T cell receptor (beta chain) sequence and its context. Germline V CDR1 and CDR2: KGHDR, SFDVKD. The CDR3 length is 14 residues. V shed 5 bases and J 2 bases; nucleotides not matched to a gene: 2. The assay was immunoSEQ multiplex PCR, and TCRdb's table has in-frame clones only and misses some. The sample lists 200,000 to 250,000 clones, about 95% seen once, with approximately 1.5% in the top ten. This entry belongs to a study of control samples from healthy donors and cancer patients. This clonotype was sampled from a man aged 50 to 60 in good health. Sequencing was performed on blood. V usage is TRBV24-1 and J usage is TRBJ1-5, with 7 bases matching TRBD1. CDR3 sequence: CATSVGGGNQPQHF. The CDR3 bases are TGTGCCACCAGTGTAGGGGGCGGCAATCAGCCCCAGCATTTT.